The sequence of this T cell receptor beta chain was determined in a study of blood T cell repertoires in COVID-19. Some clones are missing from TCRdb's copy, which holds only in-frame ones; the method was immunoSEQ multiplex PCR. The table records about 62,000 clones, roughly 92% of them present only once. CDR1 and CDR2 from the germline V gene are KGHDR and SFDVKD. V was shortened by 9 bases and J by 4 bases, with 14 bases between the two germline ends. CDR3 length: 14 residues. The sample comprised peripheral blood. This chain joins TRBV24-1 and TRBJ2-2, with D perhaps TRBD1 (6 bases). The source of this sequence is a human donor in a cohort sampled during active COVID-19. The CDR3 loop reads CATSTGTPTGELFF. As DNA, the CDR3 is TGTGCCACCTCGACCGGGACACCCACCGGGGAGCTGTTTTTT.